This TCR beta chain was recovered during a study of T cell repertoires in aging, cancer and after chemotherapy. TRB rearrangements spanning V, D and J were amplified using mixed TRB-A/B primers. TCRdb re-derived calls from the multiplex PCR reads in MiXCR, one entry per CDR3 protein. This sample has thousands of distinct CDR3 sequences, with approximately 22% found just once. From germline, CDR1 is MNHEY and CDR2 SMNVEV (reference sequence). The CDR3 contains 13 residues. V lost 4 bases and J lost 15, with 19 bases in between. Whole-study findings and limits: Compared with age-matched healthy donors, untreated hematological or solid cancer patients showed higher blood TCR clonality. Median generation probability rose over the chemotherapy interval in each cancer cohort, suggesting rebound thymic output. No conclusions about immunological memory after chemotherapy can be drawn from the repertoire data. In healthy donors, age-related TCR diversity loss mainly reflected lost richness.

Amplification of TCR beta used genomic DNA extracted from peripheral blood. This clonotype is categorized as medium-sized. Its cognate antigen is unknown. The V call is TRBV27, the J call TRBJ1-5, with a tentative D call TRBD1 (6 bases). The sequence was obtained from a human donor with a blood cancer. Sequenced: blood. CDR3 DNA: TGTGCCAGCAGTTCAGATGGGAGGGACATACGGCATTTT. Translated: CASSSDGRDIRHF.